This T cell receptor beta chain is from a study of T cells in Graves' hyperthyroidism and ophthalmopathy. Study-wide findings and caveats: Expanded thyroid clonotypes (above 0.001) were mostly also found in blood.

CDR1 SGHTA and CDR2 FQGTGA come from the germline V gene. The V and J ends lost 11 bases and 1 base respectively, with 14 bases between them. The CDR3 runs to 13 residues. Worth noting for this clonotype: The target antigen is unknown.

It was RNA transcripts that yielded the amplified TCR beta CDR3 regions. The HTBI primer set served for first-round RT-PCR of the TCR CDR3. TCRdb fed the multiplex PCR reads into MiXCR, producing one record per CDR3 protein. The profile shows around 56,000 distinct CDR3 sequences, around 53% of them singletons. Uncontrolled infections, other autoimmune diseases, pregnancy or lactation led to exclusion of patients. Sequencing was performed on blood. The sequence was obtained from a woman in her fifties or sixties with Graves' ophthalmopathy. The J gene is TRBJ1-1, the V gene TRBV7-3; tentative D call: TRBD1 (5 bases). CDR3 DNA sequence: TGTGCCGGGGGTGGCGGGACGAACACTGAAGCTTTCTTT. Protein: CAGGGGTNTEAFF.